The 28 T cell receptor beta chains below were found in one sample sequenced in a study of cytomegalovirus exposure and HLA in healthy donors. Sequenced by immunoSEQ multiplex PCR; TCRdb stores in-frame clones only, minus some. The data contain roughly 270,000 clones, 70% to 90% of them seen just once; the ten biggest clones take up approximately 0.95%. The sample comprised PBMCs. Receptors originate from a woman younger than 35 in good health and CMV-seronegative.

This clone came up a few times. The gene calls are TRBV14 and TRBJ1-1, with 7 bases matching TRBD1. This CDR3 is 15 amino acids long. Per the germline V gene, CDR1 is SGHDN and CDR2 is FVKESK. Losses at the gene ends were 2 bases for V and 4 bases for J; bases not matched to a gene: 7. The CDR3 sequence is CASSQRTGWGTEAFF. Written as DNA, the CDR3 is TGTGCCAGCAGCCAAAGGACAGGATGGGGCACTGAAGCTTTCTTT. Complete variable domain (other parts from reference TRBV14 and TRBJ1-1): EAGVTQFPSHSVIEKGQTVTLRCDPISGHDNLYWYRRVMGKEIKFLLHFVKESKQDESGMPNNRFLAERTGGTYSTLKVQPAELEDSGVYFCASSQRTGWGTEAFFGQGTRLTVV.

The V call is TRBV15, the J call TRBJ2-7, with TRBD2 identical over 8 bases. Germline V gene lookup returns CDR1 LNHNV and CDR2 YYDKDF (reference sequence). This CDR3 region has 17 residues. The J segment lost 3 bases and the V segment lost 1 base, leaving 11 bases of the junction unmatched. CDR3 nucleotides: TGTGCCACCAGCAGAGGGGGCGGCTTAGCGGGACGCTACGAGCAGTACTTC. Protein sequence: CATSRGGGLAGRYEQYF. Looking up the rest from reference TRBV15 and TRBJ2-7 gives the full variable domain: DAMVIQNPRYQVTQFGKPVTLSCSQTLNHNVMYWYQQKSSQAPKLLFHYYDKDFNNEADTPDNFQSRRPNTSFCFLDIRSPGLGDTAMYLCATSRGGGLAGRYEQYFGPGTRLTVT.

The gene calls are TRBV6-5 and TRBJ2-2; D gene uncertain. Looked up from germline, CDR1 is MNHEY and CDR2 is SVGAGI. Trimming left V 6 bases short and J 0 bases short, with 11 bases between. This CDR3 comprises 15 residues. The CDR3: CASSPTPANTGELFF. CDR3 nucleotides: TGTGCCAGCAGCCCCACTCCCGCGAACACCGGGGAGCTGTTTTTT.

The J gene is TRBJ2-2, the V gene TRBV9, with TRBD2 identical over 11 bases. With 5 bases clipped from V and 3 bases from J, the junction kept 21 bases outside the gene matches. CDR3 size: 21 residues. Germline V gene data show CDR1 as SGDLS and CDR2 as YYNGEE. CDR3 region: CASSFDRFLAGGYSDTGELFF. In nucleotides, the CDR3 is TGTGCCAGCAGTTTTGACAGATTCCTAGCGGGAGGTTATTCGGACACCGGGGAGCTGTTTTTT.

This chain connects TRBV28 to TRBJ1-5; 7 bases are a match to TRBD1. Trimming removed 6 bases from V and 3 bases from J; junction bases left unmatched: 8. Germline CDR1 MDHEN, CDR2 SYDVKM. The CDR3 contains 15 residues. DNA of the CDR3: TGTGCCAGCAGGTATACAGGGGCCGTCAATCAGCCCCAGCATTTT. Encoded protein: CASRYTGAVNQPQHF. Complete variable domain (other parts from reference TRBV28 and TRBJ1-5): DVKVTQSSRYLVKRTGEKVFLECVQDMDHENMFWYRQDPGLGLRLIYFSYDVKMKEKGDIPEGYSVSREKKERFSLILESASTNQTSMYLCASRYTGAVNQPQHFGDGTRLSIL.

This chain joins TRBV6-5 and TRBJ2-7, with D possibly being TRBD1 (5 bases). Germline CDR1 and CDR2: MNHEY and SVGAGI. V dropped 7 bases and J dropped 0 bases, with 16 bases sitting between them. There are 15 residues in the CDR3. The CDR3 protein is CASKVGALSSYEQYF. CDR3 nucleotides: TGTGCCAGCAAAGTAGGGGCCCTGAGCTCCTACGAGCAGTACTTC.

This clone was detected once. V and J are TRBV29-1 and TRBJ2-7, with D tentatively TRBD2 (5 bases). The CDR3 has 15 amino acids. Trimming shortened V by 0 bases and J by 3 bases, and 15 bases separated the two germline ends. The germline V gene encodes CDR1 SQVTM and CDR2 ANQGSEA. CDR3 sequence: CSVEDLEGSRYEQYF. The CDR3 DNA is TGCAGCGTTGAAGATTTGGAAGGGAGTCGCTACGAGCAGTACTTC.

J is TRBJ2-4 and V is TRBV6-1; 13 bases are a match to TRBD2. CDR1 is MNHNS, CDR2 SASEGT, per germline. The CDR3 consists of 17 residues. The junction had 7 bases not matched to a gene; V was cut back by 1 base and J by 7 bases. The CDR3 here is CASSEDRTSGSNNIQYF. The CDR3 bases are TGTGCCAGCAGTGAAGATAGGACTAGCGGGAGTAACAACATTCAGTACTTC.

This chain joins TRBV2 and TRBJ2-1, with 7 bases fitting TRBD1. The CDR3 totals 15 residues. V was pared by 10 bases and J by 0 bases, with 9 bases of the junction left unmatched. In germline, CDR1 is SNHLY, CDR2 FYNNEI. The CDR3 here is CATTLDRSSYNEQFF. DNA of the CDR3: TGTGCCACGACTCTGGACAGGAGCTCCTACAATGAGCAGTTCTTC.

The V and J genes are TRBV28 and TRBJ1-1; 7 positions agree with TRBD1. V was clipped by 7 bases and J by 0 bases; unmatched bases: 20. CDR1 and CDR2 (germline): MDHEN, SYDVKM. This CDR3 has 19 amino acids. The CDR3 DNA sequence: TGTGCCAGCACTCCCACAAGGGACAGCAAAAGGACAATGAACACTGAAGCTTTCTTT. Its translation is CASTPTRDSKRTMNTEAFF.

The chain combines TRBV6-5 with TRBJ2-4, with 7 bases that match TRBD2. The CDR3 runs to 15 residues. With 6 bases clipped from V and 6 bases from J, the junction kept 11 bases outside the gene matches. Looked up from germline, CDR1 is MNHEY and CDR2 is SVGAGI. The CDR3 region is CASRAAAGAPNIQYF. The CDR3 DNA sequence: TGTGCCAGCAGGGCGGCGGCGGGAGCGCCAAACATTCAGTACTTC.

On this clone: The junction departs from germline at one end; a sequencing error may be responsible. CDR3 loop: CASSPNREGTAMSF. CDR3 nucleotides: TGTGCCAGCTCACCGAACCGAGAAGGGACAGCCATGTCCTTC. The gene calls are TRBV18 and TRBJ2-7; 7 bases map to TRBD1. There are 14 residues in the CDR3. CDR1 and CDR2 (germline): KGHSH, LQKENI.

The chain uses TRBV28 and TRBJ1-2; D not certain. Germline CDR1 is MDHEN and CDR2 is SYDVKM. CDR3 length: 15 residues. V was cut by 0 bases and J by 0 bases, with 8 bases left in between. Here the CDR3 reads CASSLWGRANYGYTF. In DNA form, the CDR3 reads TGTGCCAGCAGTTTATGGGGCAGAGCTAACTATGGCTACACCTTC.

This chain connects TRBV27 to TRBJ2-7; 10 bases align to TRBD2. The junction had 6 bases not matched to a gene; V was cut back by 2 bases and J by 2 bases. The CDR3 length is 16 residues. Per germline, CDR1 MNHEY and CDR2 SMNVEV (reference sequence). Here the CDR3 DNA reads TGTGCCAGCAGTTTAGTGTCTAGCGGGAGTACCTACGAGCAGTACTTC. It specifies CASSLVSSGSTYEQYF.

The chain has TRBV6-1 and TRBJ1-4; possible D gene TRBD1, 5 bases. The CDR3 has 15 residues. The germline V and J ends were trimmed by 2 bases and 3 bases, with 10 bases remaining between them. Germline V gene data show CDR1 as MNHNS and CDR2 as SASEGT. CDR3 residues: CASSEWGGANEKLFF. The CDR3 DNA is TGTGCCAGCAGTGAATGGGGCGGAGCTAATGAAAAACTGTTTTTT.

The genes are TRBV30 and TRBJ2-7, with D tentatively TRBD2 (7 bases). V lost 1 base, J lost 1 base, and 23 bases lay in between. This CDR3 is 18 amino acids long. CDR1 and CDR2 from the germline V gene are GTSNPN and SVGIG (reference sequence). In nucleotides, the CDR3 is TGTGCCTGGAGTGAGAAGGTGGGGGGGGGCAGGAGATCCTACGAGCAGTACTTC. Translated, it gives CAWSEKVGGGRRSYEQYF. The whole variable domain, remainder taken from reference TRBV30 and TRBJ2-7, is SQTIHQWPATLVQPVGSPLSLECTVEGTSNPNLYWYRQAAGRGLQLLFYSVGIGQISSEVPQNLSASRPQDRQFILSSKKLLLSDSGFYLCAWSEKVGGGRRSYEQYFGPGTRLTVT.

This rearrangement joins TRBV4-2 to TRBJ1-4; maybe TRBD1 (6 bases). This CDR3 is built from 15 residues. Looked up from germline, CDR1 is LGHNA and CDR2 is YNFKEQ. V gave up 4 bases and J gave up 3 bases, with 12 bases separating them. CDR3 sequence (DNA): TGTGCCAGCAGCCTTCCGACAGGTCCTAATGAAAAACTGTTTTTT. Translated: CASSLPTGPNEKLFF.

This rearrangement joins TRBV25-1 to TRBJ2-3; 7 bases map to TRBD1. With V trimmed by 1 base and J by 4 bases, 5 bases remained unmatched. CDR1 and CDR2 (germline): MGHDK, SYGVNS. There are 15 residues in the CDR3. In DNA form, the CDR3 reads TGTGCCAGCAGTGAATGGCAAGGGGGCCCAGATACGCAGTATTTT. It encodes CASSEWQGGPDTQYF.

This chain uses TRBV4-3 with TRBJ2-1; 8 bases are shared with TRBD1. This CDR3 is 16 amino acids long. Germline CDR1 reads LGHNA; CDR2 reads YSLEER. J was trimmed by 4 bases and V by 3 bases; bases with no gene match: 8. CDR3: CASSHIDRGKYNEQFF. CDR3 nucleotides: TGCGCCAGCAGCCATATAGACAGGGGAAAATACAATGAGCAGTTCTTC.

This clone has just one count. The rearrangement uses TRBV28 and TRBJ1-2, with 7 bases lining up with TRBD1. The germline V gene encodes CDR1 MDHEN and CDR2 SYDVKM. This CDR3 contains 16 residues. Trimming took 6 bases from V and 0 from J; bases not matched to a gene: 10. The CDR3 region is CASSGTVPDPNYGYTF. CDR3 nucleotides: TGTGCCAGCAGCGGGACAGTCCCCGACCCTAACTATGGCTACACCTTC.

This sequence joins TRBV6-4 and TRBJ2-7, with D perhaps matching TRBD2 (6 bases). Germline V lookup: CDR1 MRHNA, CDR2 SNTAGT. The CDR3 has 15 residues. Trimming shortened V by 3 bases and J by 0 bases, and 12 bases separated the two germline ends. The DNA of the CDR3 is TGTGCCAGCAGTGAGGGTGCGGGGAGCTCCTACGAGCAGTACTTC. Translation: CASSEGAGSSYEQYF.

This clone showed up just once. The chain recombines TRBV4-1 with TRBJ2-7; the match to TRBD2 covers 8 bases. Germline values: CDR1 MGHRA, CDR2 YSYEKL. The CDR3 is 14 amino acids. With 4 bases clipped from V and 4 bases from J, the junction kept 6 bases outside the gene matches. CDR3 loop: CASSRERERYEQYF. CDR3 sequence (DNA): TGCGCCAGCAGCCGAGAGCGGGAGAGGTACGAGCAGTACTTC.

The genes are TRBV6-5 and TRBJ1-2; weak D call: TRBD1 (6 bases). Germline CDR1 reads MNHEY; CDR2 reads SVGAGI. Between the trimmed V and J ends, which lost 4 bases and 7 bases, there was a span of 13 bases. CDR3 length: 13 amino acids. The CDR3 spells CASSSGVKRGYTF. The CDR3 nucleotides read TGTGCCAGCAGTTCAGGGGTTAAACGTGGCTACACCTTC.

The genes are TRBV27 and TRBJ2-1, with 11 bases lining up with TRBD1. CDR1 is MNHEY and CDR2 is SMNVEV in the germline V gene (reference sequence). The length of the CDR3 is 15 residues. V shed 5 bases and J 1 base; nucleotides not matched to a gene: 1. CDR3 region: CASSGTGGSYNEQFF. Written as DNA, the CDR3 is TGTGCCAGCAGTGGGACAGGGGGTTCCTACAATGAGCAGTTCTTC.

The chain couples TRBV7-2 to TRBJ1-5; D is ambiguous. Looked up from germline, CDR1 is SGHTA and CDR2 is FQGNSA. Trimming stripped 5 bases from V and 5 bases from J, with 10 bases between. This CDR3 comprises 13 residues. CDR3 coding DNA: TGTGCCAGCAGCGTAATGAGGGATCAGCCCCAGCATTTT. Translation gives CASSVMRDQPQHF.

This chain links TRBV6-1 with TRBJ2-3; possible D gene TRBD2, 5 bases. The CDR3 is 13 amino acids. V dropped 10 bases and J dropped 4 bases, with 15 bases sitting between them. CDR1 is MNHNS, CDR2 SASEGT, per germline. This CDR3 is CATLRVGADTQYF. CDR3 coding DNA: TGTGCCACCCTGAGAGTGGGAGCAGATACGCAGTATTTT.

This chain links TRBV27 with TRBJ1-2; TRBD1 agrees at 10 bases. Trimming at V came to 5 bases and at J to 7 bases, leaving 4 bases not matched to a gene. There are 13 residues in the CDR3. CDR1 and CDR2 from the germline V gene are MNHEY and SMNVEV (reference sequence). CDR3 residues: CASSPDRGLGYTF. CDR3 DNA sequence: TGTGCCAGCAGTCCCGACAGGGGGCTTGGCTACACCTTC.

The V gene is TRBV12-5, the J gene TRBJ1-5; D call uncertain. Trimming stripped 1 base from V and 5 bases from J, with 6 bases between. The V gene's germline CDR1 is LGHNT and CDR2 FRNRAP. The CDR3 covers 13 residues. The CDR3 is CASGLGAHQPQHF. Here the CDR3 DNA reads TGTGCTAGTGGTTTGGGGGCCCATCAGCCCCAGCATTTT.